One sample yielded the 29 T cell receptor beta chains listed below, sequenced in a study of blood T cell repertoires in COVID-19. TCRdb's table, derived via immunoSEQ multiplex PCR, lists solely in-frame clones and lacks some. The profile shows around 100,000 clones, approximately 90% of them singletons. Sequencing was carried out using peripheral blood. All receptors derive from a woman of 80 years or more in a cohort sampled during active COVID-19.

The J gene is TRBJ2-5, the V gene TRBV3-1 (or the pseudogene TRBV3-2); TRBD2 matches 11 bases. Trimming took 6 bases from V and 2 from J; bases not matched to a gene: 17. The CDR3 covers 19 residues. CDR1 is LGHDT and CDR2 is YNNKEL in the germline V gene (reference sequence). This CDR3 is CASRDFGLAGGGRQETQYF. In DNA, the CDR3 is TGTGCCAGCAGAGATTTCGGACTAGCGGGTGGAGGCCGGCAAGAGACCCAGTACTTC.

V is TRBV9 and J is TRBJ1-5; D gene unclear. Germline V gives CDR1 SGDLS, CDR2 YYNGEE. The ends were cut back, 0 bases at V and 0 bases at J, with 7 bases in the middle. This CDR3 is 15 amino acids long. The DNA of the CDR3 is TGTGCCAGCAGCGTAGGGCACCTTAGCAATCAGCCCCAGCATTTT. Its translation: CASSVGHLSNQPQHF.

This clone was picked up one time. The junction differs from germline at one of its ends, possibly a read error. V usage is TRBV15 and J usage is TRBJ2-1; 8 positions match TRBD1. This CDR3 spans 15 amino acids. Germline V CDR1 and CDR2: LNHNV, YYDKDF (reference sequence). The CDR3 here is CATSGDRGSYNEQFF. The DNA of the CDR3 is TGTGCCACCAGCGGAGACAGGGGCTCCTACAATGAGCAGTTCTTC.

The V and J genes are TRBV27 and TRBJ1-2; D remains unclear. CDR3 length equals 16 residues. The V end was cut by 4 bases, the J end by 5 bases, with 20 bases between. CDR1 and CDR2 (germline): MNHEY, SMNVEV (reference sequence). The CDR3 DNA sequence: TGTGCCAGCAGTTCGACATCCGCCCTACGAGGGTATGGCTACACCTTC. This codes for CASSSTSALRGYGYTF.

The rearrangement uses TRBV14 and TRBJ2-6; no clear D. The V end was cut by 1 base, the J end by 0 bases, with 7 bases between. The CDR3 runs to 16 residues. Germline V CDR1 and CDR2: SGHDN, FVKESK. The CDR3 DNA reads as TGTGCCAGCAGCCAAGTAGTAAGCTCTGGGGCCAACGTCCTGACTTTC. Its protein product is CASSQVVSSGANVLTF.

The rearrangement links TRBV3-1 (or the pseudogene TRBV3-2) to TRBJ1-2, with D possibly TRBD1 on 5 matching bases. Germline values: CDR1 LGHDT, CDR2 YNNKEL (reference sequence). The CDR3 has 13 residues. Trimming pared 1 base from V and 7 bases from J, leaving 10 bases between. The DNA of the CDR3 is TGTGCCAGCAGCCAAGCGGGGAGGGGTGGCTACACCTTC. Translating it yields CASSQAGRGGYTF.

This rearrangement joins TRBV5-4 to TRBJ2-7; 12 bases match TRBD2. CDR3 length equals 16 residues. After removal of 3 bases from V and 5 bases from J, the junction contained 9 bases not matched to a gene. Per germline, CDR1 SGHNT and CDR2 YYREEE (reference sequence). The CDR3, as DNA: TGTGCCAGCAGCTCGAGGACTAGCGGGAAATGGCACGAGCAGTACTTC. It specifies CASSSRTSGKWHEQYF.

This chain uses TRBV6-5 with TRBJ2-1; 7 bases fit TRBD2. The CDR3 totals 13 residues. J lost 7 bases, V lost 8 bases, and 8 bases had no gene match. Germline CDR1 reads MNHEY; CDR2 reads SVGAGI. As DNA, the CDR3 is TGTGCCAGCGTCCGCGGGGGATTGAATGAGCAGTTCTTC. Protein: CASVRGGLNEQFF.

The rearrangement links TRBV3-1 (or the pseudogene TRBV3-2) to TRBJ2-7; no clear D. Per germline, CDR1 LGHDT and CDR2 YNNKEL (reference sequence). With 1 base removed from V and 5 bases from J, the gap between germline ends came to 3 bases. The CDR3 is made up of 11 amino acids. The CDR3 region is CASSQVNEQYF. CDR3 DNA sequence: TGTGCCAGCAGCCAAGTCAACGAGCAGTACTTC.

The rearrangement links TRBV5-4 to TRBJ2-2; D is unresolved. CDR1 is SGHNT and CDR2 is YYREEE in the germline V gene (reference sequence). Trimming stripped 5 bases from V and 6 bases from J, with 8 bases between. The CDR3 is made up of 12 amino acids. In nucleotides, the CDR3 is TGTGCCAGCAGTATTCCCGCCGGGGAGCTGTTTTTT. Its translation is CASSIPAGELFF.

The chain links TRBV28 to TRBJ2-3; TRBD2 matches at 9 bases. From germline, CDR1 is MDHEN and CDR2 SYDVKM. The V gene end was trimmed by 1 base and the J gene end by 2 bases; junction bases not matched to a gene: 4. The length of the CDR3 is 16 residues. As DNA, the CDR3 is TGTGCCAGCAGTTTATATGGGACTAGCCCCACAGATACGCAGTATTTT. As protein: CASSLYGTSPTDTQYF.

The genes are TRBV5-5 and TRBJ1-6; 9 bases align to TRBD1. Germline CDR1 and CDR2: SGHKS and YYEKEE (reference sequence). This CDR3 is built from 18 residues. Trimming removed 3 bases from V and 13 bases from J; junction bases left unmatched: 20. The CDR3 region has the DNA TGTGCCAGCAGCTCCAATGGAGGGACAGGGTTTTTCCATCACCCCCTCCACTTT. Its protein is CASSSNGGTGFFHHPLHF. Full variable domain (missing parts from reference TRBV5-5 and TRBJ1-6): DAGVTQSPTHLIKTRGQQVTLRCSPISGHKSVSWYQQVLGQGPQFIFQYYEKEERGRGNFPDRFSARQFPNYSSELNVNALLLGDSALYLCASSSNGGTGFFHHPLHFGNGTRLTVT.

The rearrangement uses TRBV27 and TRBJ2-7; tentative D call: TRBD2 (5 bases). Trimming took off 4 bases at V and 2 bases at J, with 30 bases between the two ends. The CDR3 is 20 residues long. Germline CDR1 and CDR2: MNHEY and SMNVEV (reference sequence). The CDR3 bases are TGTGCCAGCAGTTGGTCGATGCGGGCTGGACCCCAGCAGGTACCCTACGAGCAGTACTTC. Translated, it gives CASSWSMRAGPQQVPYEQYF.

The V call is TRBV19, the J call TRBJ2-1; tentative D call: TRBD2 (5 bases). This CDR3 region has 18 residues. Trimming cost V 1 base and J 7 bases, with 23 bases left between them. Germline V gene sequence: CDR1 LNHDA, CDR2 SQIVND (reference sequence). The CDR3 region is CASSIASGSGGRVNEQFF. The CDR3 DNA sequence: TGTGCCAGTAGTATAGCCTCGGGATCAGGCGGCCGAGTGAATGAGCAGTTCTTC.

The chain employs TRBV19 and TRBJ2-1, with a tentative D call TRBD1 (5 bases). Germline-derived CDR1 and CDR2 are LNHDA and SQIVND (reference sequence). Trimming cost V 4 bases and J 0 bases, with 13 bases left between them. The CDR3 consists of 16 residues. Written as DNA, the CDR3 is TGTGCCAGTAGTAAAGCCCCTAGGGGCTCCTACAATGAGCAGTTCTTC. Amino acid sequence: CASSKAPRGSYNEQFF.

This rearrangement joins TRBV3-1 (or the pseudogene TRBV3-2) to TRBJ1-1; TRBD1 is a possible D gene (5 bases). This CDR3 is 13 amino acids long. The germline CDR1 and CDR2 sequences are LGHDT and YNNKEL (reference sequence). The V gene lost 7 bases and the J gene lost 1 base, with 10 bases spanning the gap. The CDR3 spells CASKDSPNTEAFF. The CDR3 nucleotides read TGTGCCAGCAAAGACAGTCCGAACACTGAAGCTTTCTTT.

This clone has more than one count but fewer than ten. The rearrangement joins TRBV12-3 or TRBV12-4 to TRBJ1-1, with D possibly being TRBD1 (5 bases). V lost 4 bases and J 8 bases, leaving 8 bases between the germline ends. The CDR3 has 11 amino acids. The DNA for the CDR3 is TGTGCCAGCAGTTCAGGGTCGGAAGCTTTCTTT. Protein: CASSSGSEAFF.

This clone was observed once. CDR3 sequence: CASIKPSEWGYLQETQYF. The CDR3 DNA is TGTGCCAGCATTAAACCCTCGGAGTGGGGCTATCTCCAAGAGACCCAGTACTTC. The chain uses TRBV5-5 and TRBJ2-5; weak D call: TRBD1 (5 bases). CDR1 is SGHKS and CDR2 is YYEKEE in the germline V gene (reference sequence). CDR3 length: 18 amino acids. The ends were cut back, 6 bases at V and 1 base at J, with 25 bases in the middle.

The rearrangement links TRBV5-1 to TRBJ1-2; 7 bases line up with TRBD1. Germline V gene sequence: CDR1 SGHRS, CDR2 YFSETQ. V lost 4 bases and J lost 3; bases outside the gene matches: 3. The CDR3 extends over 13 amino acids. This CDR3 reads CASSIGTDYGYTF. The CDR3 DNA sequence: TGCGCCAGCAGCATCGGGACAGACTATGGCTACACCTTC.

This clone was seen just once. V and J are TRBV6-5 and TRBJ2-3; D is ambiguous. The CDR3 consists of 11 residues. CDR1 is MNHEY and CDR2 is SVGAGI in the germline V gene. Trimming shortened V by 0 bases and J by 8 bases, and 3 bases separated the two germline ends. The CDR3 sequence: CASSYSATQYF. In nucleotides, the CDR3 is TGTGCCAGCAGTTACTCAGCTACGCAGTATTTT.

The chain combines TRBV4-2 with TRBJ2-7, with D tentatively TRBD1 (5 bases). V lost 5 bases and J lost 0, with 26 bases in between. The CDR3 covers 19 residues. Germline-derived CDR1 and CDR2 are LGHNA and YNFKEQ. In DNA, the CDR3 is TGTGCCAGCAGCGTCCGTAGTTCCCCCGGCAGGGCCAACTCCTACGAGCAGTACTTC. Its translation: CASSVRSSPGRANSYEQYF.

This chain links TRBV6-5 with TRBJ2-5, with 9 bases aligning to TRBD1. The germline V gene has CDR1 MNHEY and CDR2 SVGAGI. The CDR3 contains 14 residues. The V and J ends lost 7 bases and 5 bases, in that order; junction bases with no gene match: 8. In nucleotides, the CDR3 is TGTGCCAGCACCCGGGACAGGGTTGGGGAGACCCAGTACTTC. Protein sequence: CASTRDRVGETQYF.

V and J are TRBV30 and TRBJ1-2, with D possibly matching TRBD1 (5 bases). The CDR3 has 14 residues. Germline V gives CDR1 GTSNPN, CDR2 SVGIG (reference sequence). The V gene lost 6 bases and the J gene lost 8 bases, with 22 bases spanning the gap. The CDR3 loop reads CACNRQRLNRGYTF. CDR3 bases: TGTGCCTGCAACCGACAGAGACTTAACCGGGGCTACACCTTC.

The chain combines TRBV24-1 with TRBJ2-1; 12 bases agree with TRBD1. Germline V gives CDR1 KGHDR, CDR2 SFDVKD. The V and J ends lost 3 bases and 5 bases, in that order; junction bases with no gene match: 4. The length of the CDR3 is 16 residues. The CDR3 sequence: CATSDPGQGAHNEQFF. CDR3 DNA: TGTGCCACCAGTGATCCGGGACAGGGGGCACACAATGAGCAGTTCTTC.

The chain links TRBV29-1 to TRBJ1-2, with D hard to call. CDR3 length: 13 residues. Trimming cost V 5 bases and J 0 bases, with 10 bases left between them. CDR1 is SQVTM, CDR2 ANQGSEA, per germline. CDR3 sequence: CSVTGASNYGYTF. CDR3 sequence (DNA): TGCAGCGTTACGGGAGCATCTAACTATGGCTACACCTTC. The full variable domain, completed using reference TRBV29-1 and TRBJ1-2, is SAVISQKPSRDICQRGTSLTIQCQVDSQVTMMFWYRQQPGQSLTLIATANQGSEATYESGFVIDKFPISRPNLTFSTLTVSNMSPEDSSIYLCSVTGASNYGYTFGSGTRLTVV.

The rearrangement uses TRBV24-1 and TRBJ2-4; 9 positions agree with TRBD1. CDR1 KGHDR and CDR2 SFDVKD come from the germline V gene. This CDR3 comprises 16 residues. Trimming cost V 3 bases and J 5 bases; bases outside gene matches: 7. CDR3 in DNA: TGTGCCACCAGTGATAACGGGGGACAGGGACAAAACATTCAGTACTTC. Amino acid sequence: CATSDNGGQGQNIQYF.

J is TRBJ1-2 and V is TRBV29-1; D is uncertain. Per the germline V gene, CDR1 is SQVTM and CDR2 is ANQGSEA. CDR3 size: 12 residues. V was trimmed by 4 bases and J by 7 bases, leaving 13 bases between them. This CDR3 is CSVARSLVGYTF. The CDR3 DNA reads TGCAGCGTTGCCAGGTCGCTGGTTGGCTACACCTTC.

The genes are TRBV7-2 and TRBJ1-4; 7 nucleotides match TRBD1. This CDR3 region has 14 residues. Germline loops: CDR1 SGHTA, CDR2 FQGNSA. The V segment lost 5 bases and the J segment 8 bases; nucleotides outside the gene matches: 8. As DNA, the CDR3 is TGTGCCAGCAGCACAGACAGGGAAAGGGAAAAACTGTTTTTT. Amino acids: CASSTDREREKLFF.

This chain joins TRBV3-1 (or the pseudogene TRBV3-2) and TRBJ2-7; D gene ambiguous. Trimming stripped 2 bases from V and 4 bases from J, with 12 bases between. Germline values: CDR1 LGHDT, CDR2 YNNKEL (reference sequence). The CDR3 contains 14 residues. The CDR3, as DNA: TGTGCCAGCAGCCAACCAGCGAGGCTTTACGAGCAGTACTTC. It translates to CASSQPARLYEQYF.